The 28 T cell receptor beta chains in this list originate from one sample, sequenced in a study of cytomegalovirus exposure and HLA in healthy donors. It was with 60 Vbeta and 13 Jbeta primers that the PCR ran. Sequencing used immunoSEQ multiplex PCR; TCRdb keeps in-frame clones, though not all of them. The sample has over 55,000 clones, around 70% seen once. Sequenced material: PBMCs. The receptor source for this set is a man aged 35-49 years in good health and CMV-seropositive.

J is TRBJ2-1 and V is TRBV7-2, with TRBD1 matching over 11 bases. The CDR3 sequence is 15 residues long. The trim removed 6 bases at V and 2 bases at J, leaving 3 bases unmatched. CDR1 is SGHTA and CDR2 is FQGNSA in the germline V gene. The CDR3 loop is CASRGDRGTYNEQFF. CDR3 bases: TGTGCCAGCAGAGGGGACAGGGGGACCTACAATGAGCAGTTCTTC.

This sequence joins TRBV29-1 and TRBJ1-1; D gene unclear. The CDR3 spans 13 residues. V gave up 7 bases and J gave up 0 bases, with 12 bases separating them. Germline V gene sequence: CDR1 SQVTM, CDR2 ANQGSEA. The chain's CDR3 is CSEEGKMNTEAFF. CDR3 sequence (DNA): TGCAGCGAGGAGGGCAAGATGAACACTGAAGCTTTCTTT.

This clone was seen a few times. The J gene is TRBJ2-7, the V gene TRBV7-2, with TRBD1 matching 7 bases. The CDR3 contains 14 residues. Germline V gives CDR1 SGHTA, CDR2 FQGNSA. Losses at the gene ends were 6 bases for V and 4 bases for J; bases not matched to a gene: 9. The CDR3 here is CASRPGQMSYEQYF. As DNA, the CDR3 is TGTGCCAGCAGGCCGGGACAGATGTCGTACGAGCAGTACTTC.

This chain joins TRBV6-5 and TRBJ1-1; TRBD1 matches 10 bases. V was clipped by 6 bases and J by 2 bases; unmatched bases: 3. The CDR3 is made up of 14 amino acids. Germline V gives CDR1 MNHEY, CDR2 SVGAGI. CDR3 sequence: CASRGTGVNTEAFF. CDR3 in DNA: TGTGCCAGCAGGGGGACAGGGGTTAACACTGAAGCTTTCTTT.

The chain links TRBV9 to TRBJ2-2, with a weak D call TRBD2 (8 bases). CDR1 and CDR2 (germline): SGDLS, YYNGEE. V shed 6 bases and J shed 4 bases, with 19 bases lying between them. The CDR3 has 16 residues. The CDR3 bases are TGTGCCAGCACCCTACGGGAGGGGGCTAGCACCGGGGAGCTGTTTTTT. Protein: CASTLREGASTGELFF.

The V gene is TRBV7-3, the J gene TRBJ2-7; tentatively, D is TRBD2 (5 bases). V gave up 5 bases and J gave up 6 bases, with 14 bases separating them. The CDR3 has 13 residues. CDR1 is SGHTA and CDR2 is FQGTGA in the germline V gene. The CDR3 is CASSDGLRGEQYF. CDR3 coding DNA: TGTGCCAGCAGCGACGGACTCCGGGGCGAGCAGTACTTC.

V gene TRBV4-1 combines with J gene TRBJ1-2, with D possibly matching TRBD1 (5 bases). The germline CDR1 and CDR2 sequences are MGHRA and YSYEKL. V was trimmed by 4 bases and J by 4 bases, leaving 10 bases between them. This CDR3 contains 13 residues. Here the CDR3 reads CASSPTESYGYTF. CDR3 sequence (DNA): TGCGCCAGCAGCCCGACAGAGAGCTATGGCTACACCTTC.

The V call is TRBV5-4, the J call TRBJ2-7, with D perhaps matching TRBD1 (5 bases). V was trimmed by 2 bases and J by 3 bases, leaving 15 bases between them. The CDR3 is 15 amino acids. Germline CDR1 SGHNT, CDR2 YYREEE (reference sequence). The chain's CDR3 is CASSFQGRTFYEQYF. The DNA of the CDR3 is TGTGCCAGCAGCTTCCAGGGAAGAACCTTCTACGAGCAGTACTTC.

The rearrangement uses TRBV28 and TRBJ1-6; D might be TRBD1 (5 bases). CDR1 is MDHEN and CDR2 is SYDVKM in the germline V gene. The CDR3 covers 14 residues. V lost 10 bases, J lost 8 bases, and 18 bases lay in between. CDR3 loop: CATPGEGADSPLHF. The CDR3 nucleotides are TGTGCCACCCCTGGGGAAGGGGCGGATTCACCCCTCCACTTT. The variable domain in full, with the rest retrieved from reference TRBV28 and TRBJ1-6, is DVKVTQSSRYLVKRTGEKVFLECVQDMDHENMFWYRQDPGLGLRLIYFSYDVKMKEKGDIPEGYSVSREKKERFSLILESASTNQTSMYLCATPGEGADSPLHFGNGTRLTVT.

V and J are TRBV7-6 and TRBJ2-1, with no clear D. The germline CDR1 and CDR2 sequences are SGHVS and FNYEAQ. This CDR3 contains 12 residues. V was cut by 5 bases and J by 6 bases, with 8 bases left in between. CDR3 sequence (DNA): TGTGCCAGCAGCCCCCGGGTCAATGAGCAGTTCTTC. Translating it yields CASSPRVNEQFF.

This rearrangement joins TRBV2 to TRBJ1-5; 7 bases map to TRBD1. V dropped 6 bases and J dropped 0; count of bases not matched to a gene: 5. Germline V CDR1 and CDR2: SNHLY, FYNNEI. CDR3 length: 15 residues. The chain's CDR3 is CASSEDRHSNQPQHF. DNA of the CDR3: TGTGCCAGCAGCGAGGACAGGCATAGCAATCAGCCCCAGCATTTT.

This chain joins TRBV29-1 and TRBJ1-2; possibly TRBD1 for D (6 bases). CDR3 size: 13 residues. Germline-derived CDR1 and CDR2 are SQVTM and ANQGSEA. V lost 7 bases, J lost 2 bases, and 14 bases lay in between. The CDR3 DNA reads as TGCAGCGGTACAGGGACCTCGAACTATGGCTACACCTTC. Its protein is CSGTGTSNYGYTF.

There are a few counts of this clone. V and J are TRBV7-6 and TRBJ1-2, with TRBD1 identical over 12 bases. With 5 bases clipped from V and 6 bases from J, the junction kept 7 bases outside the gene matches. Germline lookup yields CDR1 SGHVS and CDR2 FNYEAQ. This CDR3 comprises 15 residues. The CDR3 region has the DNA TGTGCCAGCAGCGACCCGGGACAGGGGGCCGATGGCTACACCTTC. It codes for CASSDPGQGADGYTF.

V and J are TRBV19 and TRBJ1-2, with TRBD1 matching 10 bases. Germline V gives CDR1 LNHDA, CDR2 SQIVND (reference sequence). J was trimmed by 0 bases and V by 3 bases; bases with no gene match: 10. CDR3 size: 18 residues. In DNA, the CDR3 is TGTGCCAGTAGTATGGGCCCGGGACAGGGGATACCTAACTATGGCTACACCTTC. It translates to CASSMGPGQGIPNYGYTF.

V is TRBV6-6 and J is TRBJ1-1; TRBD1 matches 10 bases. The V and J ends lost 2 bases and 0 bases, in that order; junction bases with no gene match: 3. In germline, CDR1 is MNHNY, CDR2 SVGAGI (reference sequence). The CDR3 extends over 16 amino acids. CDR3 coding DNA: TGTGCCAGCAGTTACCCTGGACAGGGGGTGAACACTGAAGCTTTCTTT. It translates to CASSYPGQGVNTEAFF.

A few counts support this clone. This chain links TRBV6-5 with TRBJ2-5; 7 bases line up with TRBD1. J was trimmed by 3 bases and V by 5 bases; bases with no gene match: 6. The CDR3 is made up of 14 amino acids. Germline CDR1 reads MNHEY; CDR2 reads SVGAGI. The CDR3 DNA is TGTGCCAGCAGTCCGGGACAGAGAAAAGAGACCCAGTACTTC. This translates into CASSPGQRKETQYF.

This chain joins TRBV5-1 and TRBJ1-1; D unclear. Trimming stripped 4 bases from V and 1 base from J, with 11 bases between. There are 14 residues in the CDR3. Germline lookup yields CDR1 SGHRS and CDR2 YFSETQ. The DNA for the CDR3 is TGCGCCAGCAGCCCTGGTCCGGGGAACACTGAAGCTTTCTTT. Translating it yields CASSPGPGNTEAFF.

The J gene is TRBJ2-3, the V gene TRBV7-6; no firm D call. The germline V and J ends were trimmed by 5 bases and 1 base, with 10 bases remaining between them. Per the germline V gene, CDR1 is SGHVS and CDR2 is FNYEAQ. This CDR3 contains 14 residues. CDR3 in amino acids: CASSGVAGTDTQYF. In DNA, the CDR3 is TGTGCCAGCAGCGGCGTTGCGGGCACAGATACGCAGTATTTT.

This chain joins TRBV11-2 and TRBJ2-1; 9 bases are a match to TRBD1. The CDR3 is 14 amino acids. CDR1 and CDR2 (germline): SGHAT, FQNNGV. V trimming: 5 bases; J trimming: 6 bases; junction bases outside the gene matches: 5. The CDR3 loop reads CASSKDRGRNEQFF. The CDR3 DNA is TGTGCCAGCAGCAAGGACAGGGGACGCAATGAGCAGTTCTTC. Drawing the rest from reference TRBV11-2 and TRBJ2-1, the complete variable domain is EAGVAQSPRYKIIEKRQSVAFWCNPISGHATLYWYQQILGQGPKLLIQFQNNGVVDDSQLPKDRFSAERLKGVDSTLKIQPAKLEDSAVYLCASSKDRGRNEQFFGPGTRLTVL.

The chain links TRBV6-6 to TRBJ1-1; D is unclear. CDR1 is MNHNY, CDR2 SVGAGI, per germline (reference sequence). This CDR3 has 12 residues. V lost 4 bases and J 3 bases, leaving 6 bases between the germline ends. The CDR3 region is CASSSLYTEAFF. CDR3 coding DNA: TGTGCCAGCAGTTCCCTCTACACTGAAGCTTTCTTT.

This sequence joins TRBV19 and TRBJ1-4; the D gene is possibly TRBD1 (5 bases). The germline CDR1 and CDR2 sequences are LNHDA and SQIVND (reference sequence). Trimming removed 5 bases from V and 3 bases from J, with 10 bases in between. This CDR3 has 14 amino acids. Here the CDR3 DNA reads TGTGCCAGTAGTGAGAGCAGGGCTAATGAAAAACTGTTTTTT. It codes for CASSESRANEKLFF.

This sequence joins TRBV7-2 and TRBJ1-3, with 8 positions matching TRBD1. V shed 5 bases and J 0 bases; nucleotides not matched to a gene: 6. Germline-derived CDR1 and CDR2 are SGHTA and FQGNSA. This CDR3 is built from 16 residues. DNA for the CDR3: TGTGCCAGCAGCACCGACAGGGGCGGCTCTGGAAACACCATATATTTT. This codes for CASSTDRGGSGNTIYF.

The chain links TRBV25-1 to TRBJ2-7; maybe TRBD2 (5 bases). V was pared by 4 bases and J by 0 bases, with 10 bases between. Germline V gene sequence: CDR1 MGHDK, CDR2 SYGVNS. The CDR3 is 14 amino acids. The CDR3 DNA reads as TGTGCCAGCAGTGGGGGTGAGGGCTCCTACGAGCAGTACTTC. Translating it yields CASSGGEGSYEQYF.

This sequence joins TRBV5-5 and TRBJ1-1; D is undetermined. Germline V gene sequence: CDR1 SGHKS, CDR2 YYEKEE (reference sequence). V was clipped by 3 bases and J by 3 bases, with 30 bases between them. This CDR3 comprises 20 residues. The CDR3 here is CASSSQGWVLRNWRDTEAFF. CDR3 nucleotides: TGTGCCAGCAGCTCCCAAGGTTGGGTCCTCCGGAACTGGAGGGACACTGAAGCTTTCTTT.

There are a few counts of this clone. The chain links TRBV5-4 to TRBJ1-1, with 9 bases matching TRBD1. The germline V gene has CDR1 SGHNT and CDR2 YYREEE (reference sequence). J lost 8 bases, V lost 4 bases, and 9 bases had no gene match. The length of the CDR3 is 14 residues. This CDR3 is CASSGDRDPYEAFF. CDR3 DNA sequence: TGTGCCAGCAGCGGGGACAGGGACCCGTACGAAGCTTTCTTT. The full variable domain, its missing parts supplied by reference TRBV5-4 and TRBJ1-1, is ETGVTQSPTHLIKTRGQQVTLRCSSQSGHNTVSWYQQALGQGPQFIFQYYREEENGRGNFPPRFSGLQFPNYSSELNVNALELDDSALYLCASSGDRDPYEAFFGQGTRLTVV.

This chain uses TRBV2 with TRBJ2-5; TRBD2 aligns across 7 bases. Germline V gene sequence: CDR1 SNHLY, CDR2 FYNNEI. V lost 4 bases, J lost 5 bases, and 4 bases stayed unmatched. The CDR3 totals 13 residues. In nucleotides, the CDR3 is TGTGCCAGCAGTGTAAAGGGAGGGGAGACCCAGTACTTC. This encodes CASSVKGGETQYF. The entire variable domain, with the rest obtained from reference TRBV2 and TRBJ2-5, is as follows: EPEVTQTPSHQVTQMGQEVILRCVPISNHLYFYWYRQILGQKVEFLVSFYNNEISEKSEIFDDQFSVERPDGSNFTLKIRSTKLEDSAMYFCASSVKGGETQYFGPGTRLLVL.

As regards this clone: One end of the junction fails to match germline, which may point to a read error. The chain uses TRBV7-7 and TRBJ2-1; perhaps TRBD2 as D (6 bases). The CDR3 extends over 14 amino acids. Germline assignment: CDR1 SSHAT and CDR2 FNYEAQ (reference sequence). In DNA, the CDR3 is TGTGCTAGCAGCTTAAGGGGCCTGGAGGGTGAGCAGTTCTTC. This sequence encodes CASSLRGLEGEQFF.

The rearrangement uses TRBV29-1 and TRBJ2-2; weak D call: TRBD2 (6 bases). CDR1 is SQVTM and CDR2 is ANQGSEA in the germline V gene. Between the trimmed V and J ends, which lost 7 bases and 3 bases, there was a span of 12 bases. This CDR3 comprises 13 residues. This chain's CDR3 is CSAEGGYTGELFF. The CDR3 DNA follows: TGCAGCGCCGAGGGAGGTTACACCGGGGAGCTGTTTTTT.